This is a list of T cell receptor beta chains from one sample in a study of OX40 agonist ivuxolimab in advanced cancers. Assay: immunoSEQ multiplex PCR; the TCRdb copy retains only in-frame clones and omits some. The data contain 55,000 to 65,000 clones, about 80% of them singletons. The sequenced sample was CD4+ or CD8+ T cells sorted from blood, obtained in a trial of the OX40 agonist ivuxolimab. These receptors were taken from an adult with an advanced solid tumor such as melanoma, head and neck, liver or kidney cancer. CDR3s include the opening cysteine and the closing phenylalanine or tryptophan. D genes are given only for firm matches. The size field is filled for only some rows; it gives once, few, many or a size class.

clone_size d_call j_call v_call cdr3_nt cdr3_aa
NA NA TRBJ2-7 TRBV25-1 TGTGCCAGCAGTGCAACAACAGTCGGAAACTACGAGCAGTACTTC CASSATTVGNYEQYF
NA TRBD2 TRBJ2-3 TRBV18 TGTGCCAGCTCACCACCGAAAGCGGGGCCCACAGATACGCAGTATTTT CASSPPKAGPTDTQYF
few NA TRBJ1-1 TRBV19 TGTGCCAGTAGTATGCGGGGATCTGAAGCTTTCTTT CASSMRGSEAFF
NA NA TRBJ2-7 TRBV9 TGTGCCAGCAGCGGACAGAACGAGCAGTACTTC CASSGQNEQYF
NA NA TRBJ1-5 TRBV15 TGTGCCACCAGCAGAGATTTAGCTCAGCCCCAGCATTTT CATSRDLAQPQHF
NA NA TRBJ1-1 TRBV28 TGTGCCAGCAGTTTTTCGGGGCTGGGGCGGAACACTGAAGCTTTCTTT CASSFSGLGRNTEAFF
NA NA TRBJ2-6 TRBV15 TGTGCCACCAGCAGAGATGGGGGGGCGGCTGGGGCCAACGTCCTGACTTTC CATSRDGGAAGANVLTF
NA TRBD2 TRBJ2-1 TRBV28 TGTGCCAGCAGTCTTCCCCCACTTAGCGGGAATAGTATTGAGCAGTTCTTC CASSLPPLSGNSIEQFF
once TRBD1 TRBJ2-2 TRBV7-7 TGTGCCAGCAGCCGCACAGGGGCCGGGGAGCTGTTTTTT CASSRTGAGELFF
NA NA TRBJ1-1 TRBV28 TGTGCCAGCAGTTTGCCGACAATAGGGGCATGGACTGAAGCTTTCTTT CASSLPTIGAWTEAFF
NA NA TRBJ1-5 TRBV29-1 TGCAGCGTTGGTGGCGGGTTGAATCAGCCCCAGCATTTT CSVGGGLNQPQHF
once TRBD1 TRBJ2-2 TRBV19 TGTGCCAGTACCACAGGGGAAACCGGGGAGCTGTTTTTT CASTTGETGELFF
once NA TRBJ2-5 TRBV7-2 TGTGCCAGCAGCTTGGGGACTCACCAAGAGACCCAGTACTTC CASSLGTHQETQYF
NA TRBD2 TRBJ2-3 TRBV12-5 TGTGCTAGTGGTTTGGCCCGCCTCGGGGGGGCTACAGATACGCAGTATTTT CASGLARLGGATDTQYF
NA TRBD2 TRBJ2-2 TRBV5-4 TGTGCCGGCAAGTCCAGCGGGACCAACACCGGGGAGCTGTTTTTT CAGKSSGTNTGELFF
NA NA TRBJ2-1 TRBV6-5 TGTGCCAGCAGTTACTCATCCGGCCACAATGAGCAGTTCTTC CASSYSSGHNEQFF
NA NA TRBJ2-3 TRBV5-1 TGCGCCAGCAGCTTCCGACAGATCACAGATACGCAGTATTTT CASSFRQITDTQYF
NA NA TRBJ1-1 TRBV7-2 TGTGCCAGCAGCTTAGAGCAGGAAACTGAAGCTTTCTTT CASSLEQETEAFF
NA NA TRBJ2-3 TRBV9 TGTGCCAGCAGACCCAAAGGGACTAGCACAGATACGCAGTATTTT CASRPKGTSTDTQYF
NA NA TRBJ2-2 TRBV30 TGTGCCTGGAGTCGTTCCAGGGGAGGGGAGCTGTTTTTT CAWSRSRGGELFF
NA NA TRBJ2-5 TRBV9 TGTGCCAGCAGCGTAGGGTCTAGGCAAGAGACCCAGTACTTC CASSVGSRQETQYF
few TRBD2 TRBJ2-1 TRBV6-5 TGTGCCACGCCCGTCAAGGGACTAGCGTGGTTTGAGCAGTTCTTC CATPVKGLAWFEQFF
once NA TRBJ2-5 TRBV7-3 TGTGCCAGCAGTCCGACGGCGCGGCAAGAGACCCAGTACTTC CASSPTARQETQYF
NA NA TRBJ1-6 TRBV30 TGTGCCTGGAATGGTTTGGGCAATTCACCCCTCCACTTT CAWNGLGNSPLHF
once NA TRBJ1-4 TRBV2 TGTGCCAGCAGTGTTGGGGGAACTAATGAAAAACTGTTTTTT CASSVGGTNEKLFF
NA NA TRBJ2-7 TRBV23-1 TGCGCCAGCAGTCAGGGAAGACGGGACTCCTACGAGCAGTACTTC CASSQGRRDSYEQYF
few NA TRBJ1-1 TRBV4-1 TGCGCCAGCAGCCAACTTTCCGAGAGGACCGAAGCTTTCTTT CASSQLSERTEAFF
NA NA TRBJ1-4 TRBV6-5 TGTGCCAGCAGTTATTTCCAGGGATCTGAAAAACTGTTTTTT CASSYFQGSEKLFF
NA NA TRBJ1-3 TRBV7-2 TGTGCCAGCAGCTTACACCTGGACAGTCCCTTTGGAAACACCATATATTTT CASSLHLDSPFGNTIYF
NA NA TRBJ1-4 TRBV28 TGTGCCAGCAGTTTAAGGTGGGGGTTTGAAAAACTGTTTTTT CASSLRWGFEKLFF
NA TRBD1 TRBJ1-1 TRBV7-3 TGTGCCAGCAAACAGGGGAGGAACACTGAAGCTTTCTTT CASKQGRNTEAFF
NA NA TRBJ1-5 TRBV5-4 TGTGCCAGCAGCTTGGGGGGTGGCAATCAGCCCCAGCATTTT CASSLGGGNQPQHF
NA NA TRBJ1-4 TRBV18 TGTGCCAGCTCACCCGATATCAGGAATCTAAGGGAATTT CASSPDIRNLREF
NA NA TRBJ2-1 TRBV4-2 TGTGCCAGCAGCCAAGATCTGGGCCAGGGCTCCTACAATGAGCAGTTCTTC CASSQDLGQGSYNEQFF
NA TRBD1 TRBJ2-7 TRBV10-1 TGCGCCAGCACCTTAGCCCGGGACAGTTACTACGAGCAGTACTTC CASTLARDSYYEQYF
NA TRBD1 TRBJ1-1 TRBV9 TGTGCCAGCAGCGTAGCAGGGGGCCCGAAAATAGGTGAAGCTTTCTTT CASSVAGGPKIGEAFF
NA TRBD1 TRBJ1-1 TRBV5-4 TGTGCCAGCAGCCGCCCGGACAGGGTGAACACTGAAGCTTTCTTT CASSRPDRVNTEAFF
once NA TRBJ2-2 TRBV7-2 TGTGCCAGCAGCTTAGTAGGCGTGGGGAACACCGGGGAGCTGTTTTTT CASSLVGVGNTGELFF
NA NA TRBJ1-5 TRBV15 TGTGCCACCAGCAGAGAAGGGAATCAGCCCCAGCATTTT CATSREGNQPQHF
NA NA TRBJ1-5 TRBV9 TGTGCCAGCAGCCCCGATAGAGGGCATCAGCCCCAGCATTTT CASSPDRGHQPQHF
NA NA TRBJ2-7 TRBV29-1 TGCAGCGGAGCACAGGGCTCCTACGAGCAGTACTTC CSGAQGSYEQYF
NA TRBD1 TRBJ1-4 TRBV28 TGTGCCAGCAGCCGTCCCGGGACAGGCCTGGACGAAAAACTGTTTTTT CASSRPGTGLDEKLFF
NA TRBD1 TRBJ1-4 TRBV6-5 TGTGCCAGCAGTTACAGACAGGGATATAATGAAAAACTGTTTTTT CASSYRQGYNEKLFF
NA NA TRBJ2-7 TRBV28 TGTGCCAGCCGCCGGGACAACTACGAGCAGTACTTC CASRRDNYEQYF
NA TRBD1 TRBJ1-1 TRBV5-4 TGTGCCAGCACCCAGGGGGGTAGTCTCTCGGGGGACACTGAAGCTTTCTTT CASTQGGSLSGDTEAFF
NA NA TRBJ2-3 TRBV4-1 TGCGCCAGCAGCGTCCGGGACACTGACACAGATACGCAGTATTTT CASSVRDTDTDTQYF
NA TRBD2 TRBJ2-5 TRBV5-6 TGTGCCAGCACCCTGATGGGACTAGCGGGGGGAGTACAAGAGACCCAGTACTTC CASTLMGLAGGVQETQYF
NA TRBD1 TRBJ1-2 TRBV28 TGTGCCAGCAGTCCCCGCACAGGGGGTAACTATGGCTACACCTTC CASSPRTGGNYGYTF
NA NA TRBJ2-7 TRBV11-3 TGTGCCAGCAGCTCCCGTCAGGGCGAGCAGTACTTC CASSSRQGEQYF
NA NA TRBJ1-1 TRBV7-9 TGTGCCAGCAGCTTAGCATGGGGAAACACTGAAGCTTTCTTT CASSLAWGNTEAFF
NA TRBD1 TRBJ2-3 TRBV2 TGTGCCAGCATCGGGACAGGGGGAACAGATACGCAGTATTTT CASIGTGGTDTQYF
NA NA TRBJ1-1 TRBV5-1 TGCGCCAGCAGCTTGGGAGTGAACACTGAAGCTTTCTTT CASSLGVNTEAFF
NA NA TRBJ2-7 TRBV5-5 TGTGCCAGCAGCTTTAGGGTGAGGGACCTAACCTACGAGCAGTACTTC CASSFRVRDLTYEQYF
once NA TRBJ2-7 TRBV5-1 TGCGCCAGCGCCCTCGGCGACCGCCGGGGTAGGGGCTACGAGCAGTACTTC CASALGDRRGRGYEQYF
once NA TRBJ2-1 TRBV18 TGTGCCAGCTCACCACGAGTAGCGGAGGGCCTCAATGAGCAGTTCTTC CASSPRVAEGLNEQFF
NA NA TRBJ2-7 TRBV30 TGTGCCTGGAGGTCCCCGGTCGAGCAGTACTTC CAWRSPVEQYF
NA TRBD1 TRBJ2-3 TRBV15 TGTGCCACCAGCAGTGAGGGACAGGAGATCACAGATACGCAGTATTTT CATSSEGQEITDTQYF
NA NA TRBJ2-1 TRBV29-1 TGCAGCGTTGGGACTGAAACTAATGAGCAGTTCTTC CSVGTETNEQFF